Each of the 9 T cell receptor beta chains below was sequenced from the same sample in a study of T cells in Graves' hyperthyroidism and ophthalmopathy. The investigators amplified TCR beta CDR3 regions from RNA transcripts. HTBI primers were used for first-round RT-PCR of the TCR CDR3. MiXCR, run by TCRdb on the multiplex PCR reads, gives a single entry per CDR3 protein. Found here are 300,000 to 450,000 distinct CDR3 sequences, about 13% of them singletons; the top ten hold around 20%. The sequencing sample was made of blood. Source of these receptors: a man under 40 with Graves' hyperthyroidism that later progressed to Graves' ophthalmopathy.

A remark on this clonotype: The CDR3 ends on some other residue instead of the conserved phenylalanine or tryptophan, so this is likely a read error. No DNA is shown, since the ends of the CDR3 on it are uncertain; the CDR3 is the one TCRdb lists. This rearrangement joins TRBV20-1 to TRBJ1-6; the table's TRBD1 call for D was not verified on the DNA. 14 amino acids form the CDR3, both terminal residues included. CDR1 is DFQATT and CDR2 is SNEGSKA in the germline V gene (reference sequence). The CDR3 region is CSAGGTGIIQRLQV.

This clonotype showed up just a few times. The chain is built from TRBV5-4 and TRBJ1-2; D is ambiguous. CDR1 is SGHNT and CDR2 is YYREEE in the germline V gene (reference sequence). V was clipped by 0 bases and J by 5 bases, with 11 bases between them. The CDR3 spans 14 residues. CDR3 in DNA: TGTGCCAGCAGCTTGGCCTCAGAAATTTATGGCTACACCTTC. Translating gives CASSLASEIYGYTF.

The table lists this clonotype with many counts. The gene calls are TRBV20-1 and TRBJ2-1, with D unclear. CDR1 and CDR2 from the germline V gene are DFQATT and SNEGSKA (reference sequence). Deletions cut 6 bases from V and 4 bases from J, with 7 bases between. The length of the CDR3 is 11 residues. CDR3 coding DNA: TGCAGTGCCCTAATTTACAATGAGCAGTTCTTC. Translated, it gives CSALIYNEQFF.

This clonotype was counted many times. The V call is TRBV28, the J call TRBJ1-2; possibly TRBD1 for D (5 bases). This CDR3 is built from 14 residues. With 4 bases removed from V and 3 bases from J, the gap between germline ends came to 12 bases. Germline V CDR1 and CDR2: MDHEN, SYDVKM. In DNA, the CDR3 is TGTGCCAGCAGTTCCCCCGGCAGGGACTATGGCTACACCTTC. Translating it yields CASSSPGRDYGYTF.

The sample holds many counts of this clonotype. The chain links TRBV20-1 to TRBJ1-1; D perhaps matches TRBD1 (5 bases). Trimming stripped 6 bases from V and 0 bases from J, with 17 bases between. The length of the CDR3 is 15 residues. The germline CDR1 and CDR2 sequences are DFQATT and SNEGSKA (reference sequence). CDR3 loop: CSAASLGPMNTEAFF. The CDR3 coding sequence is TGCAGTGCCGCGTCCTTGGGGCCTATGAACACTGAAGCTTTCTTT.

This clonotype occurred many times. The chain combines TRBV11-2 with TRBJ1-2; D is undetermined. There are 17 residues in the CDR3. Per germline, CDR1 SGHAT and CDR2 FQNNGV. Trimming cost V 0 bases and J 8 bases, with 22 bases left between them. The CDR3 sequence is CASSLDLGSPQGSGYTF. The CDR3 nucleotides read TGTGCCAGCAGCTTAGATCTTGGATCACCTCAAGGCAGCGGCTACACCTTC. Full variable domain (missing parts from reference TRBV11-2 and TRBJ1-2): EAGVAQSPRYKIIEKRQSVAFWCNPISGHATLYWYQQILGQGPKLLIQFQNNGVVDDSQLPKDRFSAERLKGVDSTLKIQPAKLEDSAVYLCASSLDLGSPQGSGYTFGSGTRLTVV.

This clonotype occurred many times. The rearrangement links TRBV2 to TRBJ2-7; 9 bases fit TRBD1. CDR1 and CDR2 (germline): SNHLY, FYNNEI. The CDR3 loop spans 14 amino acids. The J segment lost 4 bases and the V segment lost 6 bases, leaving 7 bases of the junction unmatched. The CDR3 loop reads CASRSGTGTYEQYF. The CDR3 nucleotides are TGTGCCAGCAGGTCCGGGACAGGGACATACGAGCAGTACTTC.

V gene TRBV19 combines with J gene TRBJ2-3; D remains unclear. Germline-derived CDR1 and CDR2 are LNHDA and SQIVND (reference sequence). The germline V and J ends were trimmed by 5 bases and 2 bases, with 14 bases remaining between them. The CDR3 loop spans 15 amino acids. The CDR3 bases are TGTGCCAGTAGTTCGCACCAGACTGACACAGATACGCAGTATTTT. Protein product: CASSSHQTDTDTQYF.

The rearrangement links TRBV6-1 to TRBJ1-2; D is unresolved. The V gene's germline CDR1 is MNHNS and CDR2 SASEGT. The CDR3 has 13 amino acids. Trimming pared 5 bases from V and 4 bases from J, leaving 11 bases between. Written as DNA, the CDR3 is TGTGCCAGCAGTTTTGACAAGGTCTATGGCTACACCTTC. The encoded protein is CASSFDKVYGYTF.